This T cell receptor beta chain comes out of a study of cytomegalovirus exposure and HLA in healthy donors. Study overall: Caucasian-associated ancestry cluster membership applied to over 80% of around 400 genotyped donors. Whole-study findings and limits: Immune exposure data for these donors was limited to CMV serostatus. Many donors shared some public TCRs, even though most TCR sequences were rare. Most CMV-associated TCR beta chains appeared HLA-restricted in a later analysis.

The PCR ran on 60 Vbeta and 13 Jbeta primers. Some clones are missing from TCRdb's copy, which holds only in-frame ones; the method was immunoSEQ multiplex PCR. The data hold 150,000 to 200,000 clones, with around nine tenths observed a single time. With regard to this clone: Its target is not known.

The sample was PBMCs. The sequence was collected from a woman aged 18 to 35 in good health and CMV-seronegative.

Here the CDR3 DNA reads TGTGCCAGCAGCGGGGGGGACCCGGGGGCGCAGTATTTT. This translates into CASSGGDPGAQYF. J is TRBJ2-3 and V is TRBV2; 8 bases fit TRBD2. CDR1 and CDR2 from the germline V gene are SNHLY and FYNNEI. J lost 10 bases, V lost 6 bases, and 9 bases had no gene match. The CDR3 runs 13 residues.